A single sample gave rise to the 29 T cell receptor beta chains below, sequenced in a study of T-cell memory formation after mild COVID-19. Each CDR3 protein gets one entry after TCRdb re-called the 5' RACE reads with MiXCR. Among fewer than 250,000 distinct CDR3 sequences listed, around 26% were seen once. Sequences were obtained from PBMCs or a T cell subset sorted from them (not recorded which). The receptors stem from an adult woman who had mild COVID-19 (a few samples of this study predate the infection). Cell type and time point are not known.

V usage is TRBV2 and J usage is TRBJ2-3; D uncertain. V was pared by 0 bases and J by 2 bases, with 6 bases between. The CDR3 length is 14 residues. Germline lookup yields CDR1 SNHLY and CDR2 FYNNEI. CDR3 in DNA: TGTGCCAGCAGTGAAGCTTGGGCCACAGATACGCAGTATTTT. It codes for CASSEAWATDTQYF.

The chain links TRBV4-1 to TRBJ2-5; 10 nucleotides align to TRBD2. Trimming took 2 bases from V and 3 from J; bases not matched to a gene: 6. The CDR3 consists of 16 residues. Germline V gene sequence: CDR1 MGHRA, CDR2 YSYEKL. CDR3 DNA sequence: TGCGCCAGCAGCCAAAGGAAGCTAGCGGGGGAAGAGACCCAGTACTTC. It codes for CASSQRKLAGEETQYF.

V is TRBV7-9 and J is TRBJ1-2, with D tentatively TRBD1 (5 bases). The CDR3 loop spans 14 amino acids. CDR1 is SEHNR and CDR2 is FQNEAQ in the germline V gene (reference sequence). V lost 1 base, J lost 6 bases, and 12 bases lay in between. CDR3 DNA sequence: TGTGCCAGCAGCTTAGTAGTCAGGGATGATGGCTACACCTTC. Residues: CASSLVVRDDGYTF. Drawing the rest from reference TRBV7-9 and TRBJ1-2, the complete variable domain is DTGVSQNPRHKITKRGQNVTFRCDPISEHNRLYWYRQTLGQGPEFLTYFQNEAQLEKSRLLSDRFSAERPKGSFSTLEIQRTEQGDSAMYLCASSLVVRDDGYTFGSGTRLTVV.

V usage is TRBV4-2 and J usage is TRBJ1-2, with D perhaps matching TRBD1 (6 bases). The germline gives CDR1 LGHNA, CDR2 YNFKEQ. The CDR3 extends over 15 amino acids. The V gene lost 4 bases and the J gene lost 2 bases, with 14 bases spanning the gap. The chain's CDR3 is CASSPEGQNNYGYTF. In DNA, the CDR3 is TGTGCCAGCAGCCCAGAAGGACAGAACAACTATGGCTACACCTTC.

The V call is TRBV7-8, the J call TRBJ1-4, with D tentatively TRBD1 (5 bases). This CDR3 has 14 amino acids. The germline V gene encodes CDR1 SGHVS and CDR2 FQNEAQ. The V end lost 5 bases, the J end lost 6 bases, and 13 bases lay between the germline ends. CDR3 in amino acids: CASSATEEDEKLFF. In DNA, the CDR3 is TGTGCCAGCAGCGCGACAGAGGAGGATGAAAAACTGTTTTTT.

This clonotype came up a few times. The chain couples TRBV12-3 or TRBV12-4 to TRBJ2-3; D is uncertain. V gave up 3 bases and J gave up 0 bases, with 4 bases separating them. The CDR3 contains 13 residues. CDR3 region: CASSLISTDTQYF. In DNA form, the CDR3 reads TGTGCCAGCAGTTTGATTAGCACAGATACGCAGTATTTT.

V usage is TRBV20-1 and J usage is TRBJ2-1; the match to TRBD2 covers 11 bases. V shed 1 base and J 7 bases; nucleotides not matched to a gene: 3. This CDR3 comprises 14 residues. From germline, CDR1 is DFQATT and CDR2 SNEGSKA (reference sequence). The CDR3 loop reads CSARGASGGNEQFF. In DNA, the CDR3 is TGCAGTGCTAGAGGGGCTAGCGGGGGGAATGAGCAGTTCTTC.

This chain's CDR3 is CASSPDLAGGPPTQYF. In DNA, the CDR3 is TGCGCCAGCAGCCCTGACCTAGCGGGAGGGCCCCCTACGCAGTATTTT. The rearrangement links TRBV5-1 to TRBJ2-3; 12 bases agree with TRBD2. The ends lost 4 bases at V and 8 bases at J; junction bases unmatched: 11. This CDR3 is 16 amino acids long. The germline CDR1 and CDR2 sequences are SGHRS and YFSETQ.

The chain couples TRBV7-8 to TRBJ2-1; either TRBD1 or TRBD2 may supply D (6 bases each). The germline V gene has CDR1 SGHVS and CDR2 FQNEAQ. V shed 7 bases and J shed 9 bases, with 16 bases lying between them. CDR3 length: 13 residues. CDR3 protein: CASTHGGVFEQFF. The DNA of the CDR3 is TGTGCCAGCACCCACGGGGGCGTATTTGAGCAGTTCTTC.

This chain links TRBV5-1 with TRBJ2-7, with D perhaps TRBD1 or TRBD2 (5 bases each). This CDR3 is 15 amino acids long. Germline assignment: CDR1 SGHRS and CDR2 YFSETQ. V lost 2 bases and J lost 0, with 12 bases in between. CDR3 in DNA: TGCGCCAGCAGCTTCACGGCAGGGAGCTCCTACGAGCAGTACTTC. Amino acids: CASSFTAGSSYEQYF.

This clonotype was seen only a few times. The chain couples TRBV6-2 or TRBV6-3 to TRBJ2-1; 11 nucleotides agree with TRBD2. Germline loops: CDR1 MNHEY, CDR2 SVGEGT. CDR3 length: 15 residues. Germline trimming cut 2 bases from V and 10 bases from J; bases unmatched to any gene: 7. CDR3 residues: CASSYITSGSREQFF. The DNA of the CDR3 is TGTGCCAGCAGTTACATCACTAGCGGGAGCCGGGAGCAGTTCTTC.

A few counts support this clonotype. This chain links TRBV24-1 with TRBJ2-1, with 8 bases lining up with TRBD1. In germline, CDR1 is KGHDR, CDR2 SFDVKD. The CDR3 extends over 16 amino acids. The J segment lost 1 base and the V segment lost 4 bases, leaving 5 bases of the junction unmatched. Here the CDR3 DNA reads TGTGCCACCAGTGACGCCGGGACAGGATCCTACAATGAGCAGTTCTTC. It codes for CATSDAGTGSYNEQFF.

This clonotype has just a few counts. V gene TRBV30 combines with J gene TRBJ1-1; D gene uncertain. Germline CDR1 and CDR2: GTSNPN and SVGIG (reference sequence). V lost 0 bases, J lost 0 bases, and 8 bases lay in between. The CDR3 spans 14 residues. CDR3 DNA: TGTGCCTGGAGTGTAAGCACGATGAACACTGAAGCTTTCTTT. Translating it yields CAWSVSTMNTEAFF.

This chain connects TRBV5-6 to TRBJ2-3; TRBD2 matches at 11 bases. The trim removed 7 bases at V and 6 bases at J, leaving 10 bases unmatched. CDR1 and CDR2 (germline): SGHDT, YYEEEE. CDR3 length: 15 residues. CDR3 DNA: TGTGCCAGCGCCCGTCTGGTAGCGGGAGGGGATACGCAGTATTTT. Residues: CASARLVAGGDTQYF.

The rearrangement links TRBV5-5 to TRBJ1-3, with a possible D match to TRBD1 (5 bases). The length of the CDR3 is 14 residues. V lost 6 bases and J lost 7, with 17 bases in between. Germline values: CDR1 SGHKS, CDR2 YYEKEE (reference sequence). The CDR3 here is CASTKGGGTNTIYF. DNA of the CDR3: TGTGCCAGCACTAAGGGCGGAGGGACTAACACCATATATTTT.

The CDR3 reads CASSQDSGGRTYNEQFF. CDR3 in DNA: TGCGCCAGCAGCCAAGATAGTGGGGGCAGGACCTACAATGAGCAGTTCTTC. The V gene is TRBV4-3, the J gene TRBJ2-1, with a weak D call TRBD1 (6 bases). Trimming cost V 0 bases and J 2 bases, with 14 bases left between them. The CDR3 extends over 17 amino acids. Germline loops: CDR1 LGHNA, CDR2 YSLEER.

The chain joins TRBV6-2 or TRBV6-3 to TRBJ2-1, with unresolved D. V dropped 6 bases and J dropped 2 bases, with 8 bases sitting between them. Germline values: CDR1 MNHEY, CDR2 SVGEGT. This CDR3 contains 13 residues. Written as DNA, the CDR3 is TGTGCCAGCAGAGTGGTCCCCTACAATGAGCAGTTCTTC. This codes for CASRVVPYNEQFF.

In its sample, this clonotype was seen a few times. The rearrangement uses TRBV30 and TRBJ2-1; no clear D. The CDR3 has 15 residues. V was trimmed by 2 bases and J by 6 bases, leaving 17 bases between them. Germline V gene data show CDR1 as GTSNPN and CDR2 as SVGIG (reference sequence). CDR3: CAWSNRIGVINEQFF. CDR3 DNA: TGTGCCTGGAGTAATAGAATTGGGGTCATCAATGAGCAGTTCTTC.

The V call is TRBV6-4, the J call TRBJ2-1; TRBD1 is a possible D gene (5 bases). The V gene's germline CDR1 is MRHNA and CDR2 SNTAGT. The CDR3 length is 16 residues. V was clipped by 0 bases and J by 7 bases, with 16 bases between them. The CDR3 loop reads CASSDSIGAPGNEQFF. CDR3 DNA: TGTGCCAGCAGTGACTCGATTGGGGCGCCGGGTAATGAGCAGTTCTTC.

This clonotype has only a few counts. The rearrangement uses TRBV29-1 and TRBJ2-5; 8 bases agree with TRBD1. V lost 7 bases to trimming and J lost 4 bases; unmatched junction nucleotides: 8. Germline CDR1 is SQVTM and CDR2 is ANQGSEA. There are 13 residues in the CDR3. DNA for the CDR3: TGCAGCGGCGGACAGGGTGGGACAGAGACCCAGTACTTC. Translating gives CSGGQGGTETQYF.

The V gene is TRBV12-3 or TRBV12-4, the J gene TRBJ1-4; 7 nucleotides agree with TRBD1. V was clipped by 11 bases and J by 8 bases; unmatched bases: 14. The CDR3 contains 14 residues. The CDR3 nucleotides read TGTGCCCCCGCCCCAGGGGGGTCCTCCGAAAAACTGTTTTTT. The encoded protein is CAPAPGGSSEKLFF.

This clonotype has just a few counts. The chain joins TRBV9 to TRBJ1-1; 10 bases agree with TRBD1. Trimming removed 4 bases from V and 4 bases from J; junction bases left unmatched: 7. The germline V gene encodes CDR1 SGDLS and CDR2 YYNGEE. The CDR3 sequence is 15 residues long. CDR3 sequence (DNA): TGTGCCAGCAGCACACCTGACAGGGGGCTCACTGAAGCTTTCTTT. Amino acid sequence: CASSTPDRGLTEAFF.

This clonotype has only a few counts. CDR3 amino acids: CASSFQRGINEQFF. The CDR3 bases are TGTGCCAGCAGCTTTCAGCGGGGGATTAATGAGCAGTTCTTC. The chain links TRBV11-2 to TRBJ2-1; 8 positions match TRBD2. The CDR3 covers 14 residues. Looked up from germline, CDR1 is SGHAT and CDR2 is FQNNGV. V lost 3 bases and J lost 7; bases outside the gene matches: 5.

The chain is built from TRBV4-1 and TRBJ2-2; D remains ambiguous. V lost 2 bases to trimming and J lost 4 bases, with 17 bases between them. CDR1 and CDR2 (germline): MGHRA, YSYEKL. The CDR3 extends over 17 amino acids. CDR3 nucleotides: TGCGCCAGCAGCCAATTTCCTTCAACGCGAGGCACCGGGGAGCTGTTTTTT. This translates into CASSQFPSTRGTGELFF.

The chain combines TRBV4-2 with TRBJ2-7; D is unresolved. The CDR3 is made up of 13 amino acids. The V gene lost 5 bases and the J gene lost 3 bases, with 11 bases spanning the gap. Germline assignment: CDR1 LGHNA and CDR2 YNFKEQ. The CDR3 nucleotides are TGTGCCAGCAGCTCCCGGCACGGCTACGAGCAGTACTTC. Translated, it gives CASSSRHGYEQYF.

The chain combines TRBV5-1 with TRBJ2-1; D remains ambiguous. V was cut by 0 bases and J by 9 bases, with 22 bases left in between. The length of the CDR3 is 17 residues. Looked up from germline, CDR1 is SGHRS and CDR2 is YFSETQ. The chain's CDR3 is CASSLGAGTRIPFEQFF. The DNA for the CDR3 is TGCGCCAGCAGCTTGGGGGCAGGCACGCGGATACCCTTTGAGCAGTTCTTC.

This clonotype appeared once. The chain is built from TRBV30 and TRBJ2-7; 7 bases are shared with TRBD2. V lost 2 bases and J lost 1; bases outside the gene matches: 8. Germline V gene sequence: CDR1 GTSNPN, CDR2 SVGIG (reference sequence). The CDR3 consists of 15 residues. Here the CDR3 DNA reads TGTGCCTGGAGTCCCAGCGGGGTTTTGTCCTACGAGCAGTACTTC. Amino acids: CAWSPSGVLSYEQYF. The full variable domain, its missing parts supplied by reference TRBV30 and TRBJ2-7, is SQTIHQWPATLVQPVGSPLSLECTVEGTSNPNLYWYRQAAGRGLQLLFYSVGIGQISSEVPQNLSASRPQDRQFILSSKKLLLSDSGFYLCAWSPSGVLSYEQYFGPGTRLTVT.

This sequence joins TRBV6-6 and TRBJ2-3, with 7 bases lining up with TRBD1. Germline-derived CDR1 and CDR2 are MNHNY and SVGAGI (reference sequence). This CDR3 has 15 residues. The V and J ends lost 2 bases and 5 bases, in that order; junction bases with no gene match: 7. CDR3 sequence reads: CASSYRDSEVDTQYF. The CDR3 nucleotides read TGTGCCAGCAGTTACAGGGACAGCGAGGTAGATACGCAGTATTTT.

J is TRBJ1-2 and V is TRBV24-1, with 8 bases that match TRBD1. J lost 6 bases, V lost 4 bases, and 9 bases had no gene match. This CDR3 has 15 residues. CDR1 is KGHDR and CDR2 is SFDVKD in the germline V gene. The CDR3 is CATSDRTGWSDGYTF. CDR3 DNA sequence: TGTGCCACCAGTGACAGGACAGGGTGGTCGGATGGCTACACCTTC.